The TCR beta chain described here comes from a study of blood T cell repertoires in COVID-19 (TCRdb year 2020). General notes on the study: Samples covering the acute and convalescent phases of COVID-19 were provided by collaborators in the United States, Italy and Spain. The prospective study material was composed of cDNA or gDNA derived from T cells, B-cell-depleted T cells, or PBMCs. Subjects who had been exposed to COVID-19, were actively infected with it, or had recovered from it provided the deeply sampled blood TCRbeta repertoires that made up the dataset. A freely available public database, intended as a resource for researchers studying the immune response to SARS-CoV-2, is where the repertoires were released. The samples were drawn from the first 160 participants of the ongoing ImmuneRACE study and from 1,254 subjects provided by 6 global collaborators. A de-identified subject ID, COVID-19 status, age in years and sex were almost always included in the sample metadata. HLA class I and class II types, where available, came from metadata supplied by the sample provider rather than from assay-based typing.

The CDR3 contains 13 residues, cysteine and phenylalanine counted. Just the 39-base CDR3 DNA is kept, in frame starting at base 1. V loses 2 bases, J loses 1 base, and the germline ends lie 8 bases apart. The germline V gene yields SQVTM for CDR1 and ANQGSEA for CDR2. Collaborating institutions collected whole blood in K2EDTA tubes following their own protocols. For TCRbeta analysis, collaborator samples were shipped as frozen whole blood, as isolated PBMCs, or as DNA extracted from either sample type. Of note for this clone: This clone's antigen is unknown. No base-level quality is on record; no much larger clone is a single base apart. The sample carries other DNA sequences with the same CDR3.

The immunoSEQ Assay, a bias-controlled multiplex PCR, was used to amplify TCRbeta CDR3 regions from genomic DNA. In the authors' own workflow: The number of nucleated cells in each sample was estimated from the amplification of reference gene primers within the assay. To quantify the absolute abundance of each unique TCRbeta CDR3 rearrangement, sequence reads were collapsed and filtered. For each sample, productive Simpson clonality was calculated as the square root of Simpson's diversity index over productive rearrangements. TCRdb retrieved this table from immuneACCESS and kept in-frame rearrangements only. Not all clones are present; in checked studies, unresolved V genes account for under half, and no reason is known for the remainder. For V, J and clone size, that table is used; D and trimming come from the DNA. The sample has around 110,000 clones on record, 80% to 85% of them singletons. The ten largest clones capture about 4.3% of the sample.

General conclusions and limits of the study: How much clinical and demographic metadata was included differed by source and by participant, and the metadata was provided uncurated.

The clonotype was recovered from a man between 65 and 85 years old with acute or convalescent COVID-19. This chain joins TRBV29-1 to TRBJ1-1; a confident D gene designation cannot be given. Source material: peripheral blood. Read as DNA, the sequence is TGCAGCGTTGAACGACAAACGAACACTGAAGCTTTCTTT. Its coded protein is CSVERQTNTEAFF.